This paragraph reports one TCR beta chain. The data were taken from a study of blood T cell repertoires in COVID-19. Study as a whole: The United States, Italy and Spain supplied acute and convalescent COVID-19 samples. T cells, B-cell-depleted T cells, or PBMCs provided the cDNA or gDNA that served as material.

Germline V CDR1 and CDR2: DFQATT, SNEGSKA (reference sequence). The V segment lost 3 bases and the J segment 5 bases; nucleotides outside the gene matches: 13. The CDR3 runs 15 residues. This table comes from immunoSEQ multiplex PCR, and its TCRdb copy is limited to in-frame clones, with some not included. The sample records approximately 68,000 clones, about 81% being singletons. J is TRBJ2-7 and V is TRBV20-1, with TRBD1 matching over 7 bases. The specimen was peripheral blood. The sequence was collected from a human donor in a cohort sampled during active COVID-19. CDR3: CSASSGRGLSNEQYF. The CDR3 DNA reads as TGCAGTGCTAGTAGTGGAAGGGGGCTTTCGAACGAGCAGTACTTC.